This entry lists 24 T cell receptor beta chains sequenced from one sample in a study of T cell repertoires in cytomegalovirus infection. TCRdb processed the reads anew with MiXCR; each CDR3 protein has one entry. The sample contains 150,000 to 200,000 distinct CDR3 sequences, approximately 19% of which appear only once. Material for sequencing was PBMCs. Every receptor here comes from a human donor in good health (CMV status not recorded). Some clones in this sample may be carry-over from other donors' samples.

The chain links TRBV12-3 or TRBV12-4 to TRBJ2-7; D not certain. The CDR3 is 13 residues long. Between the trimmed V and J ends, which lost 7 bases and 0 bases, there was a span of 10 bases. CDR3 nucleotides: TGTGCCAGCACTCCGGGCCGCTCCTACGAGCAGTACTTC. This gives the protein CASTPGRSYEQYF.

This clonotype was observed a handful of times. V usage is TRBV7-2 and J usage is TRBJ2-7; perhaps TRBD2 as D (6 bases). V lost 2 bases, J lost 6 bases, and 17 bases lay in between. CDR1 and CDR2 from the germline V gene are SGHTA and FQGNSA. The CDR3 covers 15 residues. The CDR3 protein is CASSLRETSRGEQYF. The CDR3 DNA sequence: TGTGCCAGCAGCTTAAGGGAAACTAGCCGGGGCGAGCAGTACTTC.

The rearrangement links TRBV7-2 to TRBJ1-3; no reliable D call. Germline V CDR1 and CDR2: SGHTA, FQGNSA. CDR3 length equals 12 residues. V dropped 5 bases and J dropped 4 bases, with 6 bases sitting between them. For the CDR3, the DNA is TGTGCCAGCAGCGGAGGGGGAAACACCATATATTTT. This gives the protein CASSGGGNTIYF.

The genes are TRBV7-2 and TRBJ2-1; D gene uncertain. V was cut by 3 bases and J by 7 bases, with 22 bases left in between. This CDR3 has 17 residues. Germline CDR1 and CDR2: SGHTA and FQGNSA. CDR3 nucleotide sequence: TGTGCCAGCAGCTTTTTTACTTTCCGGGCTGGTGGGAATGAGCAGTTCTTC. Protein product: CASSFFTFRAGGNEQFF.

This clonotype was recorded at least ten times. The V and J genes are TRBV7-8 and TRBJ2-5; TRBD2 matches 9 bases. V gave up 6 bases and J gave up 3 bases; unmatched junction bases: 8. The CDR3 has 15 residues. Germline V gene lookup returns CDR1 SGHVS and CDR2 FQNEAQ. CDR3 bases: TGTGCCAGCAGGCCGGGACTAGCTACAGAAGAGACCCAGTACTTC. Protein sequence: CASRPGLATEETQYF. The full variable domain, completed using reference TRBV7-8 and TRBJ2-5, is GAGVSQSPRYKVAKRGQDVALRCDPISGHVSLFWYQQALGQGPEFLTYFQNEAQLDKSGLPSDRFFAERPEGSVSTLKIQRTQQEDSAVYLCASRPGLATEETQYFGPGTRLLVL.

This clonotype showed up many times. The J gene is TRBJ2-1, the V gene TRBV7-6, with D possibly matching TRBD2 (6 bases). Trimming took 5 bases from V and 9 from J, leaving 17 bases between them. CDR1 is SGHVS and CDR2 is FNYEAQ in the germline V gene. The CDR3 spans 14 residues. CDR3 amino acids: CASSPLERATEQFF. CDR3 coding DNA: TGTGCCAGCAGCCCCCTAGAGCGGGCCACTGAGCAGTTCTTC.

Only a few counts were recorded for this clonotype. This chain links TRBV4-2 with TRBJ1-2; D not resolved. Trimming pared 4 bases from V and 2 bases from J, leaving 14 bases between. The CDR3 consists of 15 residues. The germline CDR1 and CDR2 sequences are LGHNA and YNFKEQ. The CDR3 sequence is CASSLTEISNYGYTF. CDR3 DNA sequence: TGTGCCAGCAGCCTAACAGAGATCTCCAACTATGGCTACACCTTC.

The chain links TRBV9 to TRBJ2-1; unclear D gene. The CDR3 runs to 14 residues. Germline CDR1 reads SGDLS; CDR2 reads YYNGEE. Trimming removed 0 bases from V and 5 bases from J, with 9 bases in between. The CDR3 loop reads CASSVAVGNNEQFF. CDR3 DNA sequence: TGTGCCAGCAGCGTAGCCGTCGGAAACAATGAGCAGTTCTTC.

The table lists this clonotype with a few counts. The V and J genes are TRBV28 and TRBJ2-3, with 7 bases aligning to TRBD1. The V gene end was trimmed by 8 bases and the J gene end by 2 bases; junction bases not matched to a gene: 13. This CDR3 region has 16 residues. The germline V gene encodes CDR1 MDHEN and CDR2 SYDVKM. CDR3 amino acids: CASQTGLTPYTDTQYF. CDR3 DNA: TGTGCCAGCCAGACAGGGCTGACCCCTTACACAGATACGCAGTATTTT.

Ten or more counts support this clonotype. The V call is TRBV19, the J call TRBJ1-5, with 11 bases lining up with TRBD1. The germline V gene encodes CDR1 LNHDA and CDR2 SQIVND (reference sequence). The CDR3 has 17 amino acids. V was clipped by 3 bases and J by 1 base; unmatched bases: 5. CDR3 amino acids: CASSILGQGASNQPQHF. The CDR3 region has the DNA TGTGCCAGTAGTATCCTCGGACAGGGGGCAAGCAATCAGCCCCAGCATTTT. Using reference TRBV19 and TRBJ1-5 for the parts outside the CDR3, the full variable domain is DGGITQSPKYLFRKEGQNVTLSCEQNLNHDAMYWYRQDPGQGLRLIYYSQIVNDFQKGDIAEGYSVSREKKESFPLTVTSAQKNPTAFYLCASSILGQGASNQPQHFGDGTRLSIL.

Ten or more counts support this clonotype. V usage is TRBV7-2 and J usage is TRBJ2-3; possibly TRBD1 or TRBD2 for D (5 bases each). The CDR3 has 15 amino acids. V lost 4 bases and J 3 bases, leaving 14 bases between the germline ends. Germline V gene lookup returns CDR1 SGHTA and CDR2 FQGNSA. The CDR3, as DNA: TGTGCCAGCAGCTCCGGAGGCAGGGCAACAGATACGCAGTATTTT. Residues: CASSSGGRATDTQYF.

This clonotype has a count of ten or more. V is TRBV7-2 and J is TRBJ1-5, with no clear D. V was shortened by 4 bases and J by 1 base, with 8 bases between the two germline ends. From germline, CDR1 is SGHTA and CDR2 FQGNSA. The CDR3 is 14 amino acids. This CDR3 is CASSSSNSNQPQHF. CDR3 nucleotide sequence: TGTGCCAGCAGCTCTAGTAACAGCAATCAGCCCCAGCATTTT.

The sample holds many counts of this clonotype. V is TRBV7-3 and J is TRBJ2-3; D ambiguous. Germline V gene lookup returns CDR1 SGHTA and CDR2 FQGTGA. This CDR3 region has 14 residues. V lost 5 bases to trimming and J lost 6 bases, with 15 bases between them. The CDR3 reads CASSPGMRTDTQYF. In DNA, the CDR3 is TGTGCCAGCAGCCCCGGCATGAGAACGGATACGCAGTATTTT.

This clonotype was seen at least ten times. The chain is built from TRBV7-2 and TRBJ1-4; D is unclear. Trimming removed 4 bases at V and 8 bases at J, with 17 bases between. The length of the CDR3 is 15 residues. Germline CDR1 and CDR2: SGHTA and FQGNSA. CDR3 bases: TGTGCCAGCAGCTCCCTGGGCAGGTCGGGCGAAAAACTGTTTTTT. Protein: CASSSLGRSGEKLFF.

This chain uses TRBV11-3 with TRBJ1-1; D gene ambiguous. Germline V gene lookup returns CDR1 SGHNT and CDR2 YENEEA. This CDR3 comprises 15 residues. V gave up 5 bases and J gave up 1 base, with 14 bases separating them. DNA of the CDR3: TGTGCCAGCAGCCTCGTGGGCCTCAAGAACACTGAAGCTTTCTTT. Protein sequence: CASSLVGLKNTEAFF. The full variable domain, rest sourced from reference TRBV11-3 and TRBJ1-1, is EAGVVQSPRYKIIEKKQPVAFWCNPISGHNTLYWYLQNLGQGPELLIRYENEEAVDDSQLPKDRFSAERLKGVDSTLKIQPAELGDSAVYLCASSLVGLKNTEAFFGQGTRLTVV.

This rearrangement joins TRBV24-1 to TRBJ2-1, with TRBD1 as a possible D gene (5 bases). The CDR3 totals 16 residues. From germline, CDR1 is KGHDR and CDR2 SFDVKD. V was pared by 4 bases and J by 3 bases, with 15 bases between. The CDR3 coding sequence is TGTGCCACCAGTGACCCAATTCGAACAGGCTACAATGAGCAGTTCTTC. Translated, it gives CATSDPIRTGYNEQFF.

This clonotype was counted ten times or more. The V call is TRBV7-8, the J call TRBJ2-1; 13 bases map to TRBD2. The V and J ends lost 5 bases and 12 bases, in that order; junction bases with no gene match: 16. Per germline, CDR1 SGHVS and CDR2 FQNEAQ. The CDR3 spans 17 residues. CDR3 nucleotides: TGTGCCAGCAGCGAACGGCCCCCGGGACTAGCGGGAAAGGGGCAGTTCTTC. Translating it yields CASSERPPGLAGKGQFF.

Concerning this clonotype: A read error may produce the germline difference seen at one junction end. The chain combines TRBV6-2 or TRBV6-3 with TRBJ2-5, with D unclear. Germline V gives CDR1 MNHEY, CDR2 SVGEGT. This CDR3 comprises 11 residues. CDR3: CVSRWGETQYF. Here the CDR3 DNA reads TGTGTCAGCAGATGGGGAGAGACCCAGTACTTC.

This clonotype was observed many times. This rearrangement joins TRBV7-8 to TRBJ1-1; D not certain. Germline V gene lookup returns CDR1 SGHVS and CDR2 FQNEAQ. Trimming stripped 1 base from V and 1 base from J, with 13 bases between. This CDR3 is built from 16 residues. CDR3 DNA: TGTGCCAGCAGCTTAGTCGGCCAGCTAGGGAACACTGAAGCTTTCTTT. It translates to CASSLVGQLGNTEAFF. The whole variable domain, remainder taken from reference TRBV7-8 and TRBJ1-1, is GAGVSQSPRYKVAKRGQDVALRCDPISGHVSLFWYQQALGQGPEFLTYFQNEAQLDKSGLPSDRFFAERPEGSVSTLKIQRTQQEDSAVYLCASSLVGQLGNTEAFFGQGTRLTVV.

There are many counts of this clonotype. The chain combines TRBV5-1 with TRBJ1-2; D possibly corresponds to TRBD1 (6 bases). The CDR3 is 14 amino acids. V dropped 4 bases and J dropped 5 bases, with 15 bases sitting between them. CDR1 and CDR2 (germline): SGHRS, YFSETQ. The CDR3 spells CASSPEGVGYGYTF. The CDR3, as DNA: TGCGCCAGCAGCCCGGAGGGGGTAGGGTATGGCTACACCTTC.

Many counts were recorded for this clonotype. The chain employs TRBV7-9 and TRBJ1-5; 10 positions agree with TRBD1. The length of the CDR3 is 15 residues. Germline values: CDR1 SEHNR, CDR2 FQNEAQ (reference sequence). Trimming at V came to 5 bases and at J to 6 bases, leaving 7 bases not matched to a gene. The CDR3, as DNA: TGTGCCAGCAGCCCGGGGACAGGGGAGAGTCAGCCCCAGCATTTT. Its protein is CASSPGTGESQPQHF.

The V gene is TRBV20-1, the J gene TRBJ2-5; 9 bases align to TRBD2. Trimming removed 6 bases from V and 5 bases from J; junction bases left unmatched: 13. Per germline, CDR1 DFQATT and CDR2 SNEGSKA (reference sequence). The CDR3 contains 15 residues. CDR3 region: CSALVASGVFETQYF. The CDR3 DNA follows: TGCAGTGCCCTCGTGGCTAGCGGGGTCTTTGAGACCCAGTACTTC.

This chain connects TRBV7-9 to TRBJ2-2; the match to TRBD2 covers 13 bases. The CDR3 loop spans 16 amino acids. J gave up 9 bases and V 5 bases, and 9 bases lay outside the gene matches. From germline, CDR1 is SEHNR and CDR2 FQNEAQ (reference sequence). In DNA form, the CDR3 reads TGTGCCAGCAGCCCTTGGACTAGCGGGAGTCAACGGGAGCTGTTTTTT. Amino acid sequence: CASSPWTSGSQRELFF.

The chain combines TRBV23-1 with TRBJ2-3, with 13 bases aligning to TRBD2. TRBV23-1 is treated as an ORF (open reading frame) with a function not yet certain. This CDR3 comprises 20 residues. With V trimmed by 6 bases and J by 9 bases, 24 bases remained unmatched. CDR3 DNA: TGCGCCAGCAGCCGTTCAATCGGTAGAACCGGGACTAGCGGGACCGGCACGCAGTATTTT. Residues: CASSRSIGRTGTSGTGTQYF.